The present T cell receptor beta chain was sequenced within a study of T-cell reconstitution after alpha-beta-depleted transplantation in children. General study findings and limits: At one year after transplant, newly produced T cells mostly accounted for T-cell counts and diversity. Elevated TCRbeta diversity at day 60 was traced, in some patients, to surviving recipient T cells and thymic progenitors. Several hundred expanded graft clones reportedly supplied alpha-beta T cells about two months after transplant.

Unique molecular identifiers were built into the TCRbeta library. MiXCR was run by TCRdb on the PCR reads, yielding one entry per CDR3 protein. The table lists 130,000 to 150,000 distinct CDR3 sequences, around 8.8% of them singletons. With V trimmed by 6 bases and J by 1 base, 7 bases remained unmatched. The CDR3 has 16 amino acids. Germline V gene lookup returns CDR1 KGHSH and CDR2 LQKENI. This clonotype was seen at least ten times. Its antigen is currently unknown. The chain recombines TRBV18 with TRBJ1-1, with 11 nucleotides matching TRBD1. The specimen was PBMCs, mostly from graft donor cells, collected 180 days after TCRalphabeta/CD19-depleted stem cell transplant. This TCR derives from a female patient aged 2-10 years who had a stem cell transplant for congenital amegakaryocytic thrombocytopenia, so the T cells may come from the graft donor. CDR3 loop: CASSPAGQGENTEAFF. In nucleotides, the CDR3 is TGTGCCAGCTCCCCGGCGGGACAGGGGGAGAACACTGAAGCTTTCTTT.